Following are 16 T cell receptor beta chains from one sample sequenced in a study of PD-1 blockade in classical Hodgkin lymphoma. Each and every patient relapsed after autologous stem cell transplantation, and patients got differing brentuximab vedotin exposure. The method was immunoSEQ multiplex PCR; TCRdb's version includes in-frame clones alone and lacks a portion of them. The table shows over 70,000 clones, with roughly 90% occurring only once. Material: peripheral blood mononuclear cells (PBMCs), obtained at baseline. These receptors all come from a human donor with classical Hodgkin lymphoma.

This clone was observed once. The chain joins TRBV4-1 to TRBJ2-5; 11 bases fit TRBD1. Per the germline V gene, CDR1 is MGHRA and CDR2 is YSYEKL. Trimming at V came to 2 bases and at J to 4 bases, leaving 9 bases not matched to a gene. The CDR3 spans 17 residues. The CDR3 DNA is TGCGCCAGCAGCCAAAACCCAGGACAGGGGGCTGGAGAGACCCAGTACTTC. The encoded protein is CASSQNPGQGAGETQYF.

Turning to this clone: The sample holds other DNA sequences that translate to the same CDR3. V usage is TRBV28 and J usage is TRBJ2-7; D is ambiguous. The CDR3 runs to 11 residues. Trimming removed 5 bases at V and 0 bases at J, with 2 bases between. Germline V gene data show CDR1 as MDHEN and CDR2 as SYDVKM. CDR3 in amino acids: CASSHSYEQYF. The DNA for the CDR3 is TGTGCCAGCAGTCACTCCTACGAGCAGTACTTC. Complete variable domain (other parts from reference TRBV28 and TRBJ2-7): DVKVTQSSRYLVKRTGEKVFLECVQDMDHENMFWYRQDPGLGLRLIYFSYDVKMKEKGDIPEGYSVSREKKERFSLILESASTNQTSMYLCASSHSYEQYFGPGTRLTVT.

The J gene is TRBJ1-1, the V gene TRBV6-1, with 7 bases aligning to TRBD1. V was pared by 2 bases and J by 4 bases, with 10 bases of the junction left unmatched. CDR3 length: 16 amino acids. The V gene's germline CDR1 is MNHNS and CDR2 SASEGT. This CDR3 is CASSESGQASSTEAFF. The CDR3 coding sequence is TGTGCCAGCAGTGAATCCGGACAGGCGTCGAGCACTGAAGCTTTCTTT.

The chain joins TRBV4-3 to TRBJ1-1, with D uncertain. V was shortened by 0 bases and J by 2 bases, with 13 bases between the two germline ends. In germline, CDR1 is LGHNA, CDR2 YSLEER. CDR3 length: 16 amino acids. As DNA, the CDR3 is TGCGCCAGCAGCCAAGAATGGGGAGATAGAAACACTGAAGCTTTCTTT. As protein: CASSQEWGDRNTEAFF.

The chain employs TRBV4-1 and TRBJ2-1; 14 bases fit TRBD2. The CDR3 runs 18 residues. Germline trimming cut 4 bases from V and 5 bases from J; bases unmatched to any gene: 10. CDR1 and CDR2 from the germline V gene are MGHRA and YSYEKL. CDR3 coding DNA: TGCGCCAGCAGCCCGGCCACCGGGACTAGCGGGAGACACAATGAGCAGTTCTTC. Translation: CASSPATGTSGRHNEQFF.

This clone was seen a few times. V and J are TRBV28 and TRBJ1-5; TRBD1 matches at 7 bases. Germline CDR1 and CDR2: MDHEN and SYDVKM. The CDR3 loop spans 16 amino acids. J lost 5 bases, V lost 5 bases, and 12 bases had no gene match. This chain's CDR3 is CASSPRFRTGYQPQHF. CDR3 bases: TGTGCCAGCAGTCCAAGGTTTAGGACAGGTTATCAGCCCCAGCATTTT.

The chain recombines TRBV7-9 with TRBJ1-2, with D possibly matching TRBD1 (5 bases). Germline assignment: CDR1 SEHNR and CDR2 FQNEAQ (reference sequence). Trimming stripped 6 bases from V and 1 base from J, with 12 bases between. The CDR3 has 14 residues. CDR3 in DNA: TGTGCCAGCAGTTCGGGACGCCTTAACTATGGCTACACCTTC. Its protein product is CASSSGRLNYGYTF.

This clone has a single count. This chain connects TRBV6-6 to TRBJ1-5, with 10 bases aligning to TRBD1. There are 16 residues in the CDR3. CDR1 and CDR2 from the germline V gene are MNHNY and SVGAGI (reference sequence). Trimming took 6 bases from V and 4 from J; bases not matched to a gene: 9. CDR3 sequence (DNA): TGTGCCAGCAGCCGTGGTGGGACAGGGGTAAATCAGCCCCAGCATTTT. It encodes CASSRGGTGVNQPQHF.

This chain links TRBV6-5 with TRBJ2-7; the match to TRBD1 covers 7 bases. The junction had 8 bases not matched to a gene; V was cut back by 6 bases and J by 3 bases. The CDR3 covers 14 residues. Germline-derived CDR1 and CDR2 are MNHEY and SVGAGI. CDR3 loop: CASRRGTVDYEQYF. In DNA form, the CDR3 reads TGTGCCAGCAGACGAGGGACAGTAGACTACGAGCAGTACTTC.

As to this clone: The identical CDR3 is also encoded by other nucleotide sequences in the sample. The chain is built from TRBV7-9 and TRBJ1-5, with D maybe TRBD1 (5 bases). The germline V gene has CDR1 SEHNR and CDR2 FQNEAQ (reference sequence). CDR3 length: 12 amino acids. V lost 1 base, J lost 7 bases, and 5 bases lay in between. CDR3 in DNA: TGTGCCAGCAGCTTAGGGGGGCAGCCCCAGCATTTT. Translated, it gives CASSLGGQPQHF.

This chain uses TRBV2 with TRBJ1-4, with D perhaps matching TRBD1 (6 bases). The germline CDR1 and CDR2 sequences are SNHLY and FYNNEI. The CDR3 has 15 amino acids. Between the trimmed V and J ends, which lost 3 bases and 4 bases, there was a span of 12 bases. CDR3 protein: CASSDSGQDNEKLFF. Here the CDR3 DNA reads TGTGCCAGCAGTGATTCGGGACAAGATAATGAAAAACTGTTTTTT.

J is TRBJ1-3 and V is TRBV20-1; unclear D gene. The germline gives CDR1 DFQATT, CDR2 SNEGSKA (reference sequence). This CDR3 contains 10 residues. The germline V and J ends were trimmed by 0 bases and 7 bases, with 1 base remaining between them. The CDR3 reads CSARDNTIYF. In DNA, the CDR3 is TGCAGTGCTAGAGACAACACCATATATTTT.

The rearrangement joins TRBV9 to TRBJ1-2; 7 positions agree with TRBD1. CDR1 SGDLS and CDR2 YYNGEE come from the germline V gene. Trimming cost V 0 bases and J 7 bases; bases outside gene matches: 12. This CDR3 spans 16 amino acids. This CDR3 reads CASSVASDRETGGYTF. The CDR3 nucleotides are TGTGCCAGCAGCGTAGCTTCAGACAGGGAAACAGGTGGCTACACCTTC.

The chain has TRBV6-1 and TRBJ1-3, with TRBD1 matching 8 bases. The CDR3 totals 13 residues. Germline assignment: CDR1 MNHNS and CDR2 SASEGT. With 8 bases clipped from V and 4 bases from J, the junction kept 4 bases outside the gene matches. The DNA for the CDR3 is TGTGCCAGCCAGGGGGCGCGCGGAAACACCATATATTTT. Protein product: CASQGARGNTIYF.

J is TRBJ2-6 and V is TRBV27, with TRBD1 as a possible D gene (6 bases). The germline V gene has CDR1 MNHEY and CDR2 SMNVEV (reference sequence). V lost 4 bases and J 2 bases, leaving 6 bases between the germline ends. The CDR3 runs to 14 residues. The CDR3, as DNA: TGTGCCAGCAGTTCAGGGGCTGGGGCCAACGTCCTGACTTTC. Translated: CASSSGAGANVLTF. Looking up the rest from reference TRBV27 and TRBJ2-6 gives the full variable domain: EAQVTQNPRYLITVTGKKLTVTCSQNMNHEYMSWYRQDPGLGLRQIYYSMNVEVTDKGDVPEGYKVSRKEKRNFPLILESPSPNQTSLYFCASSSGAGANVLTFGAGSRLTVL.

The chain carries TRBV4-3 and TRBJ2-7; 9 positions agree with TRBD2. This CDR3 has 15 amino acids. Germline V lookup: CDR1 LGHNA, CDR2 YSLEER. J was trimmed by 0 bases and V by 4 bases; bases with no gene match: 4. The CDR3 nucleotides read TGCGCCAGCAGCCCGGCTAGCGGGGCCTCCTACGAGCAGTACTTC. Translating it yields CASSPASGASYEQYF.